What follows is one T cell receptor (beta chain) and its context. Which antigen it targets is not known. The record has no base qualities; no much larger clone is one base away. This entry comes from a study of shared clonotypes between healthy human individuals (dated by TCRdb to about 2020). Regarding the research as a whole: Two women and a few men aged 18 to 49 years were included in the cohort. Per donor, leukapheresis produced somewhere between about 0.94 and 9.5 billion PBMCs. To increase sequencing depth and limit assay-specific biases, different laboratories used diverse techniques to prepare libraries and sequence TCR repertoires. The study deeply sequenced blood TCR repertoires of several healthy adults to estimate repertoire size and the extent of clonotype sharing between individuals. For each donor, three plates each were used for CD4 naive and CD4 memory, two plates were used for CD8 naive, and one plate was used for CD8 memory. General study outcomes and caveats: Naive subsets generally had larger estimated clonotype richness than memory subsets. Rarefaction of sorted-subset datasets indicated incomplete sequencing despite the large sequencing depth. Sampling was restricted to blood, and TCR repertoires in tissues likely differ from the TCR repertoires found in blood. Compared with non-shared clonotypes, clonotypes shared by all four sorted-subset donors had higher generation probabilities. About 5% of naive CD4, roughly 3.5% of naive CD8, about 2.1% of memory CD4, and 0.4% of memory CD8 clonotypes were shared across a few donors. Because the study included only a small number of donors, the genetic and exposure-history diversity represented was limited. Pairwise subsampling indicated that sequencing depth was expected to affect the degree of clonotype sharing among donors.

CDR1 MNHEY and CDR2 SVGAGI are derived from the germline V gene. Measured from the cysteine to the phenylalanine, the CDR3 is 13 residues long. Here the CDR3 DNA is all that survives: 39 bases in frame from base 1. V and J are truncated by 6 bases and 5 bases respectively, leaving an intervening sequence of 10 bases. Healthy HIV-negative adults with no recently reported acute infections or vaccinations were included as donors. All donors were Caucasian adults living in Nashville, Tennessee, USA. CD4+ T cells were enriched by magnetic negative selection; naive cells were then positively selected on CD45RA, and the negative fraction formed the memory subset. Blood was collected by leukapheresis, and PBMCs were isolated by Ficoll-Histopaque density gradient centrifugation and then cryopreserved in liquid nitrogen vapor phase. Analytical flow cytometry was used to check the purity and quantity of each magnetically sorted T cell population. From each sorted fraction, genomic DNA was isolated and quantified by UV absorbance on a Nanodrop 2000c.

Using the deep immunoSEQ assay, TCR CDR3 regions were amplified from genomic DNA by multiplex PCR. For each cell subset, the extracted genomic DNA was distributed evenly across all wells of several immunoSEQ 96-well plates, and each plate served as one replicate. For sorted subsets, about 210 ng of genomic DNA, equivalent to some 33,000 T cell genomes, went into each replicate PCR. Purified libraries were measured with a Qubit 3.0 fluorometer, size-checked on a Bioanalyzer 2100, and measured again with the KAPA Library Quantification kit. A separate single-read 150-cycle Illumina NextSeq 550 flow cell was used to sequence each immunoSEQ 96-well plate. The authors processed their data as follows. Because the immunoSEQ output included only junctional sequences and no quality scores, the filtering could not be the same as the filtering used for full-length reads. Sequences were annotated with PyIR, a Python wrapper for IgBLAST v1.9, and V/J genes and CDR3 were assigned using IMGT germline references. Any read was removed if the V/J assignment was weak (E-value above 1e-6), the CDR3 was missing, or the read contained stop codons, out-of-frame junctions, or ambiguous translated residues. V3J clonotypes were defined as sequences sharing an identical inferred V gene, J gene, and CDR3 amino acid sequence. The percentage overlap between two repertoires was calculated by dividing the number of shared unique clonotypes by the size of the smaller repertoire. Richness of each repertoire was evaluated using RTK rarefaction, the Chao1 estimator, and Recon v2.1 estimates of unobserved clonotypes. Generation probabilities were computed with OLGA for all TCRbeta clonotypes obtained by the gDNA method from a few donors. TCRdb limited this immuneACCESS table to in-frame rearrangements with V and J called. A share of clones is missing; checked studies link under half to unresolved V genes, and the rest is unexplained. The V and J calls and the clone size are those of that table, but D and trimming were determined from the DNA. A total of 2 million to 2.5 million clones appear in this sample, approximately 93% of them only once. Of the sample, under 0.45% is held by the ten largest clones.

This TCR was sampled from a man in his late teens or twenties in good health. Some clones in this sample may be carry-over from other donors' samples. Sequencing was carried out using naive CD4+ T cells from PBMCs. In the paper's terms, the cell subset or site label means: CD45RA+ positively selected. The chain links TRBV6-5 with TRBJ1-4, with a weak D call of TRBD1 (5 bases match). The CDR3 is CASRRDSNEKLFF. The DNA is TGTGCCAGCAGGCGGGACTCAAATGAAAAACTGTTTTTT.